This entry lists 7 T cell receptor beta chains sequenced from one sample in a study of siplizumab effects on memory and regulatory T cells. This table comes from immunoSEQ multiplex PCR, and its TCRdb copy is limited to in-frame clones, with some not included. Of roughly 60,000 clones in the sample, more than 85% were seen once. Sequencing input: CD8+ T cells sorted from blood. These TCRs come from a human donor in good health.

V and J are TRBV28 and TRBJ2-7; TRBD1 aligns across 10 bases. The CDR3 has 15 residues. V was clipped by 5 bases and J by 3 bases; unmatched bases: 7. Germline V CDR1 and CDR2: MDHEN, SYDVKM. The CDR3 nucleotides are TGTGCCAGCAGTCTCGGGACAGGGGCTTACTACGAGCAGTACTTC. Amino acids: CASSLGTGAYYEQYF. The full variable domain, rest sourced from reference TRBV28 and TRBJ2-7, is DVKVTQSSRYLVKRTGEKVFLECVQDMDHENMFWYRQDPGLGLRLIYFSYDVKMKEKGDIPEGYSVSREKKERFSLILESASTNQTSMYLCASSLGTGAYYEQYFGPGTRLTVT.

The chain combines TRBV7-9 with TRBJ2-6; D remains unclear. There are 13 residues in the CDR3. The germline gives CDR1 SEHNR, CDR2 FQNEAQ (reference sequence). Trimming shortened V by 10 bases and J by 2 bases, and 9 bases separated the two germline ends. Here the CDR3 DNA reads TGTGCCACCCGCGACGCTGGGGCCAACGTCCTGACTTTC. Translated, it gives CATRDAGANVLTF.

The CDR3 coding sequence is TGTGCCAGCAGCCCCCAAACTAGCGGGAGGGCGGCTAACACCGGGGAGCTGTTTTTT. This sequence encodes CASSPQTSGRAANTGELFF. The chain couples TRBV7-6 to TRBJ2-2, with TRBD2 matching over 13 bases. Germline V CDR1 and CDR2: SGHVS, FNYEAQ. V lost 5 bases and J lost 2; bases outside the gene matches: 11. CDR3 length: 19 amino acids.

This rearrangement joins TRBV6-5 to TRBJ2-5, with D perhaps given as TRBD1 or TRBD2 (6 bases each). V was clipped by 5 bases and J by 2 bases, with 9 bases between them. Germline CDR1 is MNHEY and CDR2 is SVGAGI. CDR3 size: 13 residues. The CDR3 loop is CASSQGGQETQYF. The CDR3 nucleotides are TGTGCCAGCAGTCAAGGGGGGCAAGAGACCCAGTACTTC.

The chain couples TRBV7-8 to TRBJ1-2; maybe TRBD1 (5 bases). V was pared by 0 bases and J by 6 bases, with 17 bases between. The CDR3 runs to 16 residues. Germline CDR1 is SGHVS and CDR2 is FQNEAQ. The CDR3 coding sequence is TGTGCCAGCAGCTTAGCTTGGGGGGATGATTTAGATGGCTACACCTTC. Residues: CASSLAWGDDLDGYTF.

This CDR3 is CASGPTSGNSYNEQFF. DNA of the CDR3: TGTGCTAGTGGCCCGACTAGCGGAAACTCCTACAATGAGCAGTTCTTC. The chain recombines TRBV12-5 with TRBJ2-1; TRBD2 agrees at 9 bases. Germline V gene data show CDR1 as LGHNT and CDR2 as FRNRAP. Unmatched junction bases numbered 6, after V lost 6 bases and J lost 0 bases. The length of the CDR3 is 16 residues. Based on the CDR3 plus reference TRBV12-5 and TRBJ2-1, the full variable domain is DARVTQTPRHKVTEMGQEVTMRCQPILGHNTVFWYRQTMMQGLELLAYFRNRAPLDDSGMPKDRFSAEMPDATLATLKIQPSEPRDSAVYFCASGPTSGNSYNEQFFGPGTRLTVL.

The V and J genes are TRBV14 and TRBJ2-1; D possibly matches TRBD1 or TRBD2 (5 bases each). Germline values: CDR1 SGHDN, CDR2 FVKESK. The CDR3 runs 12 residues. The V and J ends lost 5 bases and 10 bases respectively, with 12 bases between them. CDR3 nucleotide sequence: TGTGCCAGCAGCTTAATCTGGGGGGAGCAGTTCTTC. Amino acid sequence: CASSLIWGEQFF.